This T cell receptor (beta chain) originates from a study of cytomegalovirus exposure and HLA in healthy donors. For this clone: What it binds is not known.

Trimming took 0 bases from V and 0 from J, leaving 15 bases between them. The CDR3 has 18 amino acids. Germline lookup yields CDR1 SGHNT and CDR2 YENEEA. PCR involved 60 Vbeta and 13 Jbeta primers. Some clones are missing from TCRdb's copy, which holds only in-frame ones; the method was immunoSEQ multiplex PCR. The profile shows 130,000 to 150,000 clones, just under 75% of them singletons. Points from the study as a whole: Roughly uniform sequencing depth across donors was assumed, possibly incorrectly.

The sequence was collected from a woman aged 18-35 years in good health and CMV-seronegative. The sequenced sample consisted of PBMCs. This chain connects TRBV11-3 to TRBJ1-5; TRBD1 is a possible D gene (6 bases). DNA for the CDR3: TGTGCCAGCAGCTTAGATCAAGGGGGTTCTTATAGCAATCAGCCCCAGCATTTT. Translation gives CASSLDQGGSYSNQPQHF.